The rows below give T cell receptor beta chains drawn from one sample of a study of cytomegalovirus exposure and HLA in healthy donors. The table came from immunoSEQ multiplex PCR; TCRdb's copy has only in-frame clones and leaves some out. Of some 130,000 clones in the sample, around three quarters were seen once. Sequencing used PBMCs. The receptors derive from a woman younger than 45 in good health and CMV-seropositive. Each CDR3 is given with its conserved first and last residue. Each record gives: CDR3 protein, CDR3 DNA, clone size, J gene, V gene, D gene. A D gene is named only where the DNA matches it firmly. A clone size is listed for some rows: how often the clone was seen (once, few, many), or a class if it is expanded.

CASSTATGAVEAFF | TGTGCCAGCAGCACTGCCACAGGGGCAGTTGAAGCTTTCTTT | once | TRBJ1-1 | TRBV5-5 | TRBD1
CASSKGETVAGNTIYF | TGTGCCAGCAGCAAAGGAGAGACAGTAGCTGGAAACACCATATATTTT | . | TRBJ1-3 | TRBV21-1 | .
CASSAKTGANTEAFF | TGTGCCAGCAGTGCCAAAACAGGGGCGAACACTGAAGCTTTCTTT | . | TRBJ1-1 | TRBV6-1 | TRBD1
CASSPRDTVVEEQYF | TGTGCCAGCAGCCCCCGGGACACGGTCGTGGAAGAGCAGTACTTC | . | TRBJ2-7 | TRBV5-4 | .
CASRRTSGGADEQFF | TGTGCCAGCAGACGAACTAGCGGGGGGGCCGATGAGCAGTTCTTC | few | TRBJ2-1 | TRBV28 | TRBD2
CASSPTQIPGNEQFF | TGCGCCAGCAGCCCTACTCAAATACCCGGCAATGAGCAGTTCTTC | . | TRBJ2-1 | TRBV5-1 | .
CASSPYAGTGGFGELFF | TGCGCCAGCAGCCCCTACGCCGGGACAGGGGGCTTCGGGGAGCTGTTTTTT | few | TRBJ2-2 | TRBV5-1 | TRBD1
CASSSTPGTGGNEQFF | TGCGCCAGCAGCTCGACCCCCGGGACAGGGGGCAATGAGCAGTTCTTC | . | TRBJ2-1 | TRBV5-1 | TRBD1
CAWSGGQGRSRETQYF | TGTGCCTGGAGTGGGGGGCAGGGGCGGTCAAGAGAGACCCAGTACTTC | . | TRBJ2-5 | TRBV30 | .
CASSSRGGAEEKLFF | TGTGCCAGCAGCTCTCGGGGAGGGGCGGAAGAAAAACTGTTTTTT | . | TRBJ1-4 | TRBV11-1 | .
CASSFPGVPGNTIYF | TGTGCCAGCAGTTTCCCCGGGGTGCCTGGAAACACCATATATTTT | . | TRBJ1-3 | TRBV5-5 | .
CASRRDTREEEKLFF | TGTGCCAGTAGGAGGGACACCCGAGAGGAGGAAAAACTGTTTTTT | . | TRBJ1-4 | TRBV19 | .
CASSASGRGLGTEAFF | TGTGCCAGCAGCGCCTCCGGTCGGGGACTCGGGACTGAAGCTTTCTTT | . | TRBJ1-1 | TRBV9 | .
CSAETRWEQFF | TGCAGTGCAGAGACTAGGTGGGAGCAGTTCTTC | . | TRBJ2-1 | TRBV20-1 | .
CASTRDRDDYEQYF | TGTGCCAGCACCCGGGACAGGGATGACTACGAGCAGTACTTC | . | TRBJ2-7 | TRBV2 | TRBD1
CASSLAGRAQYF | TGTGCCAGCAGTCTAGCGGGGAGGGCGCAGTATTTT | . | TRBJ2-3 | TRBV5-5 | TRBD2
CASKRTGTGEQYF | TGTGCCAGCAAACGGACAGGAACAGGAGAGCAGTACTTC | . | TRBJ2-7 | TRBV7-9 | TRBD1
CASSLVPGRNTGELFF | TGCGCCAGCAGCTTGGTCCCAGGGCGAAACACCGGGGAGCTGTTTTTT | . | TRBJ2-2 | TRBV5-1 | .
CASSQMETVVLGYTF | TGTGCCAGCAGCCAAATGGAGACAGTAGTACTCGGCTACACCTTC | . | TRBJ1-2 | TRBV4-2 | .
CASSQIAGGTDTQYF | TGCGCCAGCAGCCAGATAGCGGGGGGAACAGATACGCAGTATTTT | . | TRBJ2-3 | TRBV5-1 | TRBD2
CASSLASGIGQGNTEAFF | TGTGCCAGCAGCTTAGCGAGCGGGATAGGACAGGGGAACACTGAAGCTTTCTTT | . | TRBJ1-1 | TRBV11-1 | TRBD1
CASSQVPLPGESGNTIYF | TGCGCCAGCAGCCAAGTCCCCCTCCCGGGGGAGTCTGGAAACACCATATATTTT | . | TRBJ1-3 | TRBV4-1 | .
CAWSTGFEQFF | TGTGCTTGGAGTACAGGGTTTGAGCAGTTCTTC | . | TRBJ2-1 | TRBV30 | .
CASSRGRMASYEQYF | TGTGCCAGCAGCAGGGGCCGGATGGCCTCCTACGAGCAGTACTTC | . | TRBJ2-7 | TRBV7-9 | .
CASSLSLLRGSRDTQYF | TGTGCCAGCAGCTTATCTCTTTTGCGGGGGTCCAGAGATACGCAGTATTTT | . | TRBJ2-3 | TRBV7-6 | TRBD2
CASSRGQNGSPLHF | TGTGCCAGTAGTAGGGGACAGAACGGTTCACCCCTCCACTTT | once | TRBJ1-6 | TRBV19 | TRBD1
CASSLTSGTDTQYF | TGTGCCAGCAGCTTAACTAGCGGCACAGATACGCAGTATTTT | . | TRBJ2-3 | TRBV7-3 | .
CASGLVLVAGVDNEQFF | TGTGCTAGTGGTTTGGTACTGGTAGCGGGGGTGGACAATGAGCAGTTCTTC | . | TRBJ2-1 | TRBV12-5 | TRBD2
CATCLGGSPSGANVLTF | TGTGCCACATGCCTAGGGGGCTCCCCCTCTGGGGCCAACGTCCTGACTTTC | . | TRBJ2-6 | TRBV7-9 | TRBD1
CASSLTLAENTGELFF | TGTGCCAGCAGCTTAACACTAGCGGAGAACACCGGGGAGCTGTTTTTT | few | TRBJ2-2 | TRBV7-3 | TRBD2
CASSLDYRGNNEQFF | TGTGCCAGCAGCTTGGATTACAGGGGGAACAATGAGCAGTTCTTC | . | TRBJ2-1 | TRBV5-5 | TRBD1
CASNGQGPNEQFF | TGTGCCAGCAACGGACAGGGTCCCAATGAGCAGTTCTTC | . | TRBJ2-1 | TRBV6-5 | TRBD1
CASSHTGSGANVLTF | TGTGCCAGTAGCCATACCGGGTCCGGGGCCAACGTCCTGACTTTC | few | TRBJ2-6 | TRBV19 | .
CASSLSSGGPGFF | TGTGCCAGCAGCTTAAGTAGCGGGGGCCCCGGGTTCTTC | . | TRBJ2-1 | TRBV11-1 | TRBD2
CASSQGIGTGANDNQPQHF | TGCGCCAGCAGCCAAGGAATCGGGACAGGGGCGAACGACAATCAGCCCCAGCATTTT | . | TRBJ1-5 | TRBV4-3 | TRBD1
CAWNRLAGIDTQYF | TGTGCCTGGAACCGACTAGCGGGGATTGATACGCAGTATTTT | . | TRBJ2-3 | TRBV30 | TRBD2
CASRGASPQETQYF | TGTGCCAGCCGCGGGGCCTCCCCGCAAGAGACCCAGTACTTC | . | TRBJ2-5 | TRBV6-1 | .
CAWGRTGGFRETQYF | TGTGCCTGGGGCCGCACGGGAGGTTTTCGAGAGACCCAGTACTTC | . | TRBJ2-5 | TRBV30 | TRBD2
CASSFRGLGNQPQHF | TGTGCCAGCAGTTTCAGGGGGCTGGGCAATCAGCCCCAGCATTTT | . | TRBJ1-5 | TRBV28 | TRBD1
CASRTGPKGDTQYF | TGTGCCAGCAGAACAGGGCCGAAGGGGGATACGCAGTATTTT | . | TRBJ2-3 | TRBV6-1 | .
CASSDRGLGTGELFF | TGCGCCAGCAGCGACAGGGGGCTGGGCACCGGGGAGCTGTTTTTT | . | TRBJ2-2 | TRBV5-1 | TRBD1
CASSQRANTNEKLFF | TGTGCCAGCAGCCAGCGAGCAAATACTAATGAAAAACTGTTTTTT | . | TRBJ1-4 | TRBV7-2 | .
CASSYSGSRGEQYF | TGTGCCAGCAGTTACTCTGGTTCACGGGGCGAGCAGTACTTC | . | TRBJ2-7 | TRBV6-5 | .
CASSQGGRSTEAFF | TGTGCCAGCAGCCAAGGTGGGCGAAGCACTGAAGCTTTCTTT | . | TRBJ1-1 | TRBV4-2 | .
CSVLDRLHGYTF | TGCAGCGTCCTGGACAGGCTACATGGCTACACCTTC | . | TRBJ1-2 | TRBV29-1 | TRBD1
CASSPPAGIKETQYF | TGTGCCAGCTCACCACCTGCAGGGATAAAAGAGACCCAGTACTTC | . | TRBJ2-5 | TRBV18 | .
CATSPRSGEKLFF | TGTGCCACCAGCCCCCGGAGTGGTGAAAAACTGTTTTTT | . | TRBJ1-4 | TRBV15 | .
CASRVGPHGSAQYF | TGTGCCAGCCGGGTGGGGCCCCACGGATCGGCGCAGTATTTT | . | TRBJ2-3 | TRBV6-1 | .
CASSLTEGGNEKLFF | TGTGCCAGCAGCTTGACCGAGGGCGGGAATGAAAAACTGTTTTTT | . | TRBJ1-4 | TRBV5-4 | .